This entry concerns a single TCR beta chain. The data stem from a study of cytomegalovirus exposure and HLA in healthy donors. Study-wide background: About 85 million unique TCR sequences came from HLA-typed donors in an early release.

60 Vbeta and 13 Jbeta primers were used in PCR. The data were produced by immunoSEQ multiplex PCR, yet TCRdb's version contains in-frame clones alone and is incomplete. The sample yields roughly 120,000 clones, 70% to 80% seen once. The CDR3 extends over 16 amino acids. CDR1 and CDR2 from the germline V gene are SGHTS and YDEGEE. The V end lost 2 bases, the J end lost 0 bases, and 14 bases lay between the germline ends. This TCR derives from a woman between 18 and 30 years old in good health and CMV-seronegative. J is TRBJ1-1 and V is TRBV5-8; D might be TRBD1 (5 bases). The sequenced sample was PBMCs. Here the CDR3 reads CASSLVGRAVNTEAFF. Written as DNA, the CDR3 is TGTGCCAGCAGCTTAGTTGGCAGGGCGGTGAACACTGAAGCTTTCTTT.